This TCR beta chain was identified in a study of CD8+ T cells in alopecia areata. Overall study context: Scoring treated patients' severity relied on the percentage of scalp area affected.

Extracted RNA was reverse transcribed, and the resulting cDNA served as sequencing template. Method: immunoSEQ multiplex PCR; TCRdb's copy keeps in-frame clones and lacks some. This sample yields some 200,000 clones, of which around 43% are seen a single time; roughly 2.6% belongs to the top ten. Treatment noted: oral pan-JAK inhibitor, 5-10 mg twice daily. Obtained from alopecia areata patients were lesional scalp punch biopsies along with peripheral blood. Sorting separated CD4+ and CD8+ T cells out of PBMCs. The J segment lost 7 bases and the V segment lost 0 bases, leaving 6 bases of the junction unmatched. From germline, CDR1 is MNHEY and CDR2 SVGAGI. This CDR3 comprises 14 residues.

This specimen was CD4+ T cells sorted from blood, taken at approximately week 37, from a patient treated with tofacitinib. V and J are TRBV6-5 and TRBJ2-7, with 7 bases that match TRBD1. The receptor was derived from a human donor with alopecia areata. CDR3 residues: CASSYSTGSREQYF. The CDR3, as DNA: TGTGCCAGCAGTTACTCGACAGGGTCGAGGGAGCAGTACTTC.